A selection of T cell receptor beta chains follows, all from one sample in a study of blood T cell repertoires in COVID-19. Libraries were prepared by immunoSEQ multiplex PCR; TCRdb keeps only in-frame clonotypes and omits some of them. The table lists roughly 110,000 clones, 88% of them singletons. The sample taken for sequencing was peripheral blood. The receptor set was obtained from a woman in her 70s who had recovered from COVID-19. CDR3s include the opening cysteine and the closing phenylalanine or tryptophan. The order of the fields is clone size, D gene, J gene, V gene, CDR3 DNA, CDR3 protein. A D gene is named only where the DNA matches it firmly. Expanded clones get a size class; other rows say once, few or many, or leave the size out.

>-|-|TRBJ1-6|TRBV2
TGTGCCAGCCAGGATACTCGAAATTCACCCCTCCACTTT
CASQDTRNSPLHF
>once|-|TRBJ1-6|TRBV5-5
TGTGCCAGCAGCTCGGTAGGGGTTCGCTCCTATAATTCACCCCTCCACTTT
CASSSVGVRSYNSPLHF
>-|-|TRBJ2-3|TRBV28
TGTGCCAGCAGCTTCCGACCGGGGAGTATAGGTTTT
CASSFRPGSIGF
>-|-|TRBJ2-3|TRBV11-2
TGTGCCAGCAGCTCGTACCGGGCCCAGGGGGATACGCAGTATTTT
CASSSYRAQGDTQYF
>-|-|TRBJ1-1|TRBV9
TGTGCCAGCAGCGTAGGGCATGCAGTTGGCACTGAAGCTTTCTTT
CASSVGHAVGTEAFF
>-|-|TRBJ2-1|TRBV18
TGTGCCAGCTCACTTAGCCCCCGCGGGCCCTACAATGAGCAGTTCTTC
CASSLSPRGPYNEQFF
>-|-|TRBJ1-5|TRBV5-6
TGTGCCAGCAGCTTTAACGGGGGAGTTGGTCAGCCCCAGCATTTT
CASSFNGGVGQPQHF
>-|TRBD1|TRBJ2-7|TRBV27
TGTGCCAGCAGTGTGGGACAGGGGCCCAGGCGTGGGCAGTACTTC
CASSVGQGPRRGQYF
>-|-|TRBJ1-1|TRBV2
TGTGCCAGCAGGGAGGGACGGATGAACACTGAAGCTTTCTTT
CASREGRMNTEAFF
>-|TRBD2|TRBJ2-1|TRBV18
TGTGCCAGCTCTGCGGGGCTAGCGGGGGACAATGAGCAGTTCTTC
CASSAGLAGDNEQFF
>once|TRBD2|TRBJ2-5|TRBV5-4
TGTGCCAGCAGCCGACTAGCGGGGGGGCGAGAGACCCAGTACTTC
CASSRLAGGRETQYF
>-|TRBD1|TRBJ2-7|TRBV14
TGTGCCAGCAGCCAAGCGGCAGGGGGTGGGTACGAGCAGTACTTC
CASSQAAGGGYEQYF
>-|-|TRBJ2-6|TRBV10-3
TGTGCCATCAGGTCCGGGGTCGGGGCCAACGTCCTGACTTTC
CAIRSGVGANVLTF
>many|TRBD1|TRBJ1-1|TRBV18
TGTGCCAGCTACCCGGGGACAGGGTTGAACACTGAAGCTTTCTTT
CASYPGTGLNTEAFF
>-|-|TRBJ2-5|TRBV28
TGTGCCAGCAGTACCACCCAGGGATCCGGTTGGGAGACCCAGTACTTC
CASSTTQGSGWETQYF
>-|-|TRBJ2-1|TRBV6-6
TGTGCCAGCAGCCGTCCCCCTAGCGAGGAGCAGTTCTTC
CASSRPPSEEQFF
>once|TRBD1|TRBJ2-1|TRBV5-1
TGCGCCAGCAGCCCCGACAGGGGGGGGTACAATGAGCAGTTCTTC
CASSPDRGGYNEQFF
>-|-|TRBJ2-1|TRBV28
TGTGCCAGCAGTTCATCGACTAGTACGTCCTACAATGAGCAGTTCTTC
CASSSSTSTSYNEQFF
>-|-|TRBJ1-2|TRBV5-4
TGTGCCAGCAGCTTGGCTCGGGGTGGCTACACCTTC
CASSLARGGYTF
>-|-|TRBJ1-6|TRBV19
TGTGCCAGTAGTGTCGGGGGACGGCGATCACCCCTCCACTTT
CASSVGGRRSPLHF
>once|TRBD2|TRBJ2-2|TRBV12-5
TGTGCTAGTGGAATGTCAAGCGGGGGGAACACCGGGGAGCTGTTTTTT
CASGMSSGGNTGELFF
>-|-|TRBJ1-5|TRBV12-3/TRBV12-4
TGTGCCAGCAGTAAATCCGTGCAGCCCCAGCATTTT
CASSKSVQPQHF
>few|TRBD1|TRBJ2-7|TRBV5-6
TGTGCCAGCAGTCGTCAGGGGGCGCGTACGCACGAGCAGTACTTC
CASSRQGARTHEQYF
>-|-|TRBJ2-5|TRBV28
TGTGCCAGCACCCATCCCCTAGGGGGTGGGGAGACCCAGTACTTC
CASTHPLGGGETQYF
>few|TRBD1|TRBJ1-6|TRBV7-2
TGTGCCAGCAACTTGCAGGGGGGAAATTCACCCCTCCACTTT
CASNLQGGNSPLHF